A selection of T cell receptor beta chains follows, all from one sample in a study of T-cell reconstitution after alpha-beta-depleted transplantation in children. TCRdb fed the PCR reads into MiXCR, producing one record per CDR3 protein. The sample lists 610,000 or so distinct CDR3 sequences, 25% to 30% occurring once. The sequenced sample was PBMCs, obtained before TCRalphabeta/CD19-depleted stem cell transplant. The source is a boy in the first two years of life with Wiskott-Aldrich syndrome, due to receive a stem cell transplant. The CDR3 runs from the conserved cysteine through the conserved F or W. The order of the fields is CDR3 length, clone size, V gene, D gene, J gene, CDR3 protein, CDR3 DNA. The D gene is left open where the match is weak. The listing skips clone size in some rows; elsewhere it reads once, few, many or a size class.

len: 13; abundance: few; v_gene: TRBV29-1; d_gene: -; j_gene: TRBJ1-1; CDR3aa: CSVVPRGGTEAFF; CDR3nt: TGCAGCGTTGTCCCGAGGGGGGGCACTGAAGCTTTCTTT
len: 15; abundance: few; v_gene: TRBV7-6; d_gene: -; j_gene: TRBJ1-6; CDR3aa: CASSRTGTGTSPLHF; CDR3nt: TGTGCCAGCAGCCGAACCGGGACGGGGACCTCACCCCTCCACTTT
len: 16; abundance: -; v_gene: TRBV19; d_gene: -; j_gene: TRBJ1-2; CDR3aa: CASSMGGPQKDDGYTF; CDR3nt: TGTGCCAGTAGTATGGGTGGACCCCAGAAGGATGATGGCTACACCTTC
len: 17; abundance: -; v_gene: TRBV5-5; d_gene: TRBD2; j_gene: TRBJ2-1; CDR3aa: CASSLEPGLAGANEQFF; CDR3nt: TGTGCCAGCAGCCTGGAACCGGGACTAGCGGGAGCTAATGAGCAGTTCTTC
len: 19; abundance: -; v_gene: TRBV12-3/TRBV12-4; d_gene: TRBD1; j_gene: TRBJ1-2; CDR3aa: CASSSPGQGAPNRGYGYTF; CDR3nt: TGTGCCAGCAGTTCTCCGGGACAGGGGGCACCTAACCGTGGGTATGGCTACACCTTC
len: 15; abundance: -; v_gene: TRBV7-8; d_gene: -; j_gene: TRBJ1-5; CDR3aa: CASSLVRSPDQPQHF; CDR3nt: TGTGCCAGCAGCTTAGTCCGGTCCCCGGATCAGCCCCAGCATTTT
len: 13; abundance: few; v_gene: TRBV29-1; d_gene: -; j_gene: TRBJ1-3; CDR3aa: CSVEAGRVDTIYF; CDR3nt: TGCAGCGTTGAGGCCGGGCGGGTGGACACCATATATTTT
len: 16; abundance: few; v_gene: TRBV6-1; d_gene: TRBD1; j_gene: TRBJ2-1; CDR3aa: CASSLTGTGWYYEQFF; CDR3nt: TGTGCCAGCAGTCTCACCGGGACAGGGTGGTACTATGAGCAGTTCTTC
len: 13; abundance: -; v_gene: TRBV5-1; d_gene: TRBD1; j_gene: TRBJ2-1; CDR3aa: CASIGTGVNEQFF; CDR3nt: TGCGCCAGCATAGGGACAGGGGTGAATGAGCAGTTCTTC
len: 15; abundance: few; v_gene: TRBV4-2; d_gene: -; j_gene: TRBJ1-3; CDR3aa: CASSQDTGSGNTIYF; CDR3nt: TGTGCCAGCAGCCAAGATACCGGGTCTGGAAACACCATATATTTT
len: 18; abundance: -; v_gene: TRBV11-2; d_gene: -; j_gene: TRBJ1-4; CDR3aa: CTSSLRGLGQPTNEKLFF; CDR3nt: TGTACCAGCAGCTTACGAGGACTAGGACAGCCTACTAATGAAAAACTGTTTTTT
len: 15; abundance: -; v_gene: TRBV27; d_gene: -; j_gene: TRBJ2-1; CDR3aa: CASSLFEPTSNEQFF; CDR3nt: TGTGCCAGCAGTTTATTCGAACCGACTAGTAATGAGCAGTTCTTC
len: 17; abundance: -; v_gene: TRBV5-1; d_gene: TRBD2; j_gene: TRBJ2-1; CDR3aa: CASSGETSGSSYNEQFF; CDR3nt: TGCGCCAGCAGCGGTGAGACTAGCGGGAGCTCCTACAATGAGCAGTTCTTC
len: 15; abundance: -; v_gene: TRBV18; d_gene: -; j_gene: TRBJ2-5; CDR3aa: CASSPLRGGQETQYF; CDR3nt: TGTGCCAGCTCACCCCTTCGAGGCGGCCAAGAGACCCAGTACTTC
len: 11; abundance: once; v_gene: TRBV29-1; d_gene: -; j_gene: TRBJ2-7; CDR3aa: CSVGGTYEQYF; CDR3nt: TGCAGCGTTGGGGGGACCTACGAGCAGTACTTC
len: 13; abundance: -; v_gene: TRBV20-1; d_gene: -; j_gene: TRBJ2-7; CDR3aa: CSAMGRLSYEQYF; CDR3nt: TGCAGTGCTATGGGACGGCTATCCTACGAGCAGTACTTC
len: 14; abundance: few; v_gene: TRBV24-1; d_gene: TRBD1; j_gene: TRBJ1-1; CDR3aa: CATSSGTGGLKAFF; CDR3nt: TGTGCCACCAGTTCCGGGACAGGGGGACTAAAAGCTTTCTTT
len: 19; abundance: few; v_gene: TRBV27; d_gene: TRBD1; j_gene: TRBJ2-7; CDR3aa: CASSSTGTGATIRSYEQYF; CDR3nt: TGTGCCAGCAGTTCGACCGGGACAGGGGCTACCATCCGCTCCTACGAGCAGTACTTC
len: 15; abundance: -; v_gene: TRBV18; d_gene: TRBD1; j_gene: TRBJ2-7; CDR3aa: CASSPADRGRYEQYF; CDR3nt: TGTGCCAGCTCACCTGCGGACAGGGGGCGGTACGAGCAGTACTTC
len: 14; abundance: -; v_gene: TRBV12-3/TRBV12-4; d_gene: TRBD1; j_gene: TRBJ1-2; CDR3aa: CASSNRGLVYGYTF; CDR3nt: TGTGCCAGCAGTAACAGGGGGCTTGTCTATGGCTACACCTTC
len: 16; abundance: -; v_gene: TRBV7-2; d_gene: -; j_gene: TRBJ2-3; CDR3aa: CASSVFRAGYTDTQYF; CDR3nt: TGTGCCAGCAGCGTGTTCAGGGCTGGATACACAGATACGCAGTATTTT
len: 15; abundance: few; v_gene: TRBV12-3/TRBV12-4; d_gene: -; j_gene: TRBJ2-5; CDR3aa: CASSLVLGGGETQYF; CDR3nt: TGTGCCAGCAGTTTAGTACTGGGTGGGGGAGAGACCCAGTACTTC
len: 17; abundance: -; v_gene: TRBV6-5; d_gene: -; j_gene: TRBJ2-2; CDR3aa: CASSYSSWSGEAGELFF; CDR3nt: TGTGCCAGCAGTTACTCTTCGTGGTCGGGGGAGGCCGGGGAGCTGTTTTTT
len: 18; abundance: -; v_gene: TRBV9; d_gene: -; j_gene: TRBJ2-1; CDR3aa: CASSVAVASAPGWDEQFF; CDR3nt: TGTGCCAGCAGCGTAGCTGTGGCTAGCGCCCCGGGTTGGGATGAGCAGTTCTTC
len: 15; abundance: -; v_gene: TRBV29-1; d_gene: -; j_gene: TRBJ2-3; CDR3aa: CSVVVDKHSTDTQYF; CDR3nt: TGCAGCGTTGTGGTAGACAAACACTCCACAGATACGCAGTATTTT
len: 13; abundance: few; v_gene: TRBV5-1; d_gene: -; j_gene: TRBJ1-1; CDR3aa: CASSLSLEAEAFF; CDR3nt: TGCGCCAGCAGCTTGTCATTGGAGGCTGAAGCTTTCTTT